Listed below are T cell receptor beta chains from one sample, sequenced in a study of blood T cell repertoires in COVID-19. TCRdb's table, derived via immunoSEQ multiplex PCR, lists solely in-frame clones and lacks some. The data contain about 210,000 clones, 65% to 85% of them singletons. Sequencing was done on a sample of PBMCs or T cells enriched from blood (not recorded which). The receptors were sampled from a woman younger than 45 who had been exposed to COVID-19. CDR3s include the opening cysteine and the closing phenylalanine or tryptophan. A D gene is named only where the DNA matches it firmly. Part of the rows lack a size; the others show once, few, many or a class for expanded clones.

V	size	J	D	length	CDR3	DNA
TRBV4-3	.	TRBJ1-2	TRBD1	16	CASSQDRTGHQYGYTF	TGCGCCAGCAGCCAAGATCGGACAGGTCACCAATATGGCTACACCTTC
TRBV7-8	once	TRBJ2-1	.	18	CASINLPDSLSSYNEQFF	TGTGCCAGCATCAATCTCCCGGACTCCCTAAGTTCCTACAATGAGCAGTTCTTC
TRBV7-2	once	TRBJ2-4	.	15	CASSTFGQGLNIQYF	TGTGCCAGCAGTACCTTCGGGCAGGGTCTAAACATTCAGTACTTC
TRBV4-1	.	TRBJ1-1	TRBD1	14	CASSVRTGPTEAFF	TGCGCCAGCAGTGTAAGGACAGGGCCCACTGAAGCTTTCTTT
TRBV7-9	.	TRBJ2-7	TRBD1	15	CASSQGQPGSYEQYF	TGTGCCAGCAGCCAGGGACAGCCGGGATCCTACGAGCAGTACTTC
TRBV7-9	.	TRBJ1-6	.	16	CASSLALGARNSPLHF	TGTGCCAGCAGCTTAGCGCTGGGGGCACGTAATTCACCCCTCCACTTT
TRBV19	.	TRBJ1-1	TRBD1	13	CASSRQGITEAFF	TGTGCCAGTAGTCGACAGGGTATCACTGAAGCTTTCTTT
TRBV4-2	.	TRBJ2-1	TRBD2	19	CASSQVTDGSGGVYNEQFF	TGTGCCAGCAGCCAAGTCACCGACGGGAGCGGGGGGGTCTACAATGAGCAGTTCTTC
TRBV5-6	.	TRBJ1-2	.	15	CASSSAGEASYGYTF	TGTGCCAGCAGCTCAGCAGGGGAAGCGAGCTATGGCTACACCTTC
TRBV19	.	TRBJ1-2	.	15	CASSIGAGADLGYTF	TGTGCCAGTAGTATAGGTGCAGGGGCAGACCTTGGCTACACCTTC
TRBV7-6	.	TRBJ2-3	.	10	CATRGDTQYF	TGTGCCACTCGCGGGGATACGCAGTATTTT
TRBV30	.	TRBJ2-1	TRBD1	16	CAWSVRGQGTYNEQFF	TGTGCCTGGAGTGTACGGGGACAGGGTACCTACAATGAGCAGTTCTTC
TRBV28	.	TRBJ1-3	.	15	CASGIQGSGGNTIYF	TGTGCCAGCGGCATACAGGGTTCTGGTGGAAACACCATATATTTT
TRBV4-1	.	TRBJ1-4	TRBD1	15	CASSRTGTAVEKLFF	TGCGCCAGCAGCCGGACTGGGACAGCAGTTGAAAAACTGTTTTTT
TRBV7-8	.	TRBJ1-3	.	16	CASTRDGISSGNTIYF	TGTGCCAGCACCCGGGACGGGATAAGCTCTGGAAACACCATATATTTT
TRBV27	.	TRBJ1-2	.	13	CASSLPGERGYTF	TGTGCCAGCAGTTTACCAGGGGAGCGTGGCTACACCTTC
TRBV27	.	TRBJ2-7	TRBD2	16	CASSLSFPTGGYEQYF	TGTGCCAGCAGTTTATCGTTTCCGACGGGGGGCTACGAGCAGTACTTC
TRBV19	.	TRBJ2-7	.	13	CASSRSRDYEQYF	TGTGCCAGTAGTCGGTCCAGGGACTACGAGCAGTACTTC
TRBV6-1	once	TRBJ2-7	.	15	CASSESGWASYEQYF	TGTGCCAGCAGTGAATCAGGGTGGGCCTCCTACGAGCAGTACTTC
TRBV7-3	.	TRBJ1-5	.	13	CASSVELGQPQHF	TGTGCCAGCAGCGTGGAATTGGGCCAGCCCCAGCATTTT
TRBV3-1/TRBV3-2	.	TRBJ2-7	.	14	CASSRESNYYEQYF	TGTGCCAGCAGCCGCGAGAGTAACTACTACGAGCAGTACTTC
TRBV6-2/TRBV6-3	few	TRBJ2-2	.	16	CASSYSRGGGTGELFF	TGTGCCAGCAGTTACTCAAGGGGGGGCGGCACCGGGGAGCTGTTTTTT
TRBV5-1	.	TRBJ2-1	TRBD2	16	CASSLAVLAGGGEQFF	TGCGCCAGCAGCTTGGCCGTTCTAGCGGGGGGCGGTGAGCAGTTCTTC
TRBV5-5	.	TRBJ2-7	TRBD1	15	CASSFLRDRGYEQYF	TGTGCCAGCAGCTTTTTAAGGGACAGGGGCTACGAGCAGTACTTC
TRBV7-8	.	TRBJ1-2	.	13	CASSFGGLYGYTF	TGTGCCAGCAGCTTTGGAGGGCTTTATGGCTACACCTTC
TRBV6-5	once	TRBJ1-1	TRBD1	15	CASTRQGERNTEAFF	TGTGCCAGCACAAGACAGGGAGAGAGGAACACTGAAGCTTTCTTT
TRBV3-1/TRBV3-2	.	TRBJ1-2	TRBD1	14	CASSLIQGTDGYTF	TGTGCCAGCAGCCTCATACAGGGGACTGACGGCTACACCTTC
TRBV5-6	.	TRBJ1-1	TRBD1	15	CASSWDRGRDTEAFF	TGTGCCAGCAGCTGGGACAGGGGTAGAGACACTGAAGCTTTCTTT
TRBV19	.	TRBJ1-5	.	12	CASEHSNQPQHF	TGTGCCAGTGAGCATAGCAATCAGCCCCAGCATTTT
TRBV18	once	TRBJ1-1	TRBD1	14	CASSPDRGNTEAFF	TGTGCCAGCTCACCGGACAGGGGAAACACTGAAGCTTTCTTT
TRBV18	.	TRBJ1-5	.	16	CASSPRATGLNQPQHF	TGTGCCAGCTCACCGCGGGCGACAGGATTAAATCAGCCCCAGCATTTT
TRBV4-1	.	TRBJ2-5	TRBD1	15	CASSQATGGQETQYF	TGCGCCAGCAGCCAAGCCACAGGGGGCCAAGAGACCCAGTACTTC
TRBV27	.	TRBJ1-6	TRBD1	17	CASSLGTASSYNSPLHF	TGTGCCAGCAGTCTGGGGACAGCGAGCTCCTATAATTCACCCCTCCACTTT
TRBV3-1/TRBV3-2	.	TRBJ1-1	TRBD1	16	CASSQGPGGRNTEAFF	TGTGCCAGCAGCCAAGGTCCAGGGGGCCGGAACACTGAAGCTTTCTTT
TRBV19	.	TRBJ1-5	.	15	CASCESGYTNQPQHF	TGTGCCAGTTGTGAGAGCGGCTATACAAATCAGCCCCAGCATTTT
TRBV6-1	.	TRBJ1-2	.	14	CASSETGRNYGYTF	TGTGCCAGCAGTGAAACAGGACGGAACTATGGCTACACCTTC
TRBV11-2	.	TRBJ2-1	.	16	CASSLDPRGAFDEQFF	TGTGCCAGCAGCTTAGATCCCAGGGGCGCATTCGATGAGCAGTTCTTC
TRBV7-9	.	TRBJ2-6	.	14	CASRGASGANVLTF	TGTGCCAGCAGAGGGGCCTCTGGGGCCAACGTCCTGACTTTC
TRBV6-5	once	TRBJ1-3	.	15	CASSTTLIYGNTIYF	TGTGCCAGCAGTACCACCCTAATTTATGGAAACACCATATATTTT